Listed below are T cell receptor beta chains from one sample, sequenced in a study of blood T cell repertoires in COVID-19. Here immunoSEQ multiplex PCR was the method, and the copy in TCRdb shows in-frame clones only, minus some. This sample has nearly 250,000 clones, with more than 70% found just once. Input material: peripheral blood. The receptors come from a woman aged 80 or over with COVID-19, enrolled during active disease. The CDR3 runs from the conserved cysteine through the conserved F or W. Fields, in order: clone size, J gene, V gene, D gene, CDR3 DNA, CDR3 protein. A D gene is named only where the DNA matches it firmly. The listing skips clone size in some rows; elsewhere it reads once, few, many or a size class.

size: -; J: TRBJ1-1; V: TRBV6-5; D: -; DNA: TGTGCCAGCACCGAGGACAGCTACACTGAAGCTTTCTTT; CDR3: CASTEDSYTEAFF
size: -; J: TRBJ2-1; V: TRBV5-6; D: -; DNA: TGTGCCAGCAGCTTGAACGGGGGGCCCACCTACAATGAGCAGTTCTTC; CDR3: CASSLNGGPTYNEQFF
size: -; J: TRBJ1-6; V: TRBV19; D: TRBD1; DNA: TGTGCCAGTAGTTCTCCGGGACAGGGGGGGTCACCCCTCCACTTT; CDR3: CASSSPGQGGSPLHF
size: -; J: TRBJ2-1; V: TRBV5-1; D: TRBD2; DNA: TGCGCCAGCAGCCCGACTAGCGGGGGCCTCAATGAGCAGTTCTTC; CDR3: CASSPTSGGLNEQFF
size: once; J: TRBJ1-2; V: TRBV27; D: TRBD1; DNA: TGTGCCAGCAGTTCCCCGGGACAGGGAGGCGGCTACACCTTC; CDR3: CASSSPGQGGGYTF
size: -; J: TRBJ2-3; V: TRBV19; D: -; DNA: TGTGCCAGTAGTATCCTGGCAGGGAACACAGATACGCAGTATTTT; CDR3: CASSILAGNTDTQYF
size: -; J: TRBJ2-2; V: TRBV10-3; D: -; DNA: TGTGCCGCAAGGTACAGGGATGGGGCCGGGGAGCTGTTTTTT; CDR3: CAARYRDGAGELFF
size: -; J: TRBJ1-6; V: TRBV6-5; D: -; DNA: TGTGCCAGCAGTTTCGACAACCTAAATTCACCCCTCCACTTT; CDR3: CASSFDNLNSPLHF
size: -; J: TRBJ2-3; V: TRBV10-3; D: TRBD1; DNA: TGTGCCATCAACCCGGGACAGGGGGCAGATACGCAGTATTTT; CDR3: CAINPGQGADTQYF
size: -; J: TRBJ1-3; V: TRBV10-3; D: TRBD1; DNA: TGTGCCATCCGACCACTGGGGGACAGAGGAGGGAACACCATATATTTT; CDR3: CAIRPLGDRGGNTIYF
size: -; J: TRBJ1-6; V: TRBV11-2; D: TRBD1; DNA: TGTGCCAGCAGCTTCCTGGGACAGGCCAATTCACCCCTCCACTTT; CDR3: CASSFLGQANSPLHF
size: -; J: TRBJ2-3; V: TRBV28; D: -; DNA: TGTGCCAGAAAGACAGAGTTCACAGATACGCAGTATTTT; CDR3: CARKTEFTDTQYF
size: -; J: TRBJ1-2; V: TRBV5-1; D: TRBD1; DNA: TGCGCCAGCAGCATCGGACAGGGTGATGGCTACACCTTC; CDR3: CASSIGQGDGYTF
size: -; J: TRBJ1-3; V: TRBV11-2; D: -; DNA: TGTGCCAGCAGCTTAGGCCGTGGGGCACAGGGAAACACCATATATTTT; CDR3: CASSLGRGAQGNTIYF
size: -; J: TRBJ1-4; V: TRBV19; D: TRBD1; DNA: TGTGCCAGTAGAGGGGGGACAGCGCTTAATGAAAAACTGTTTTTT; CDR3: CASRGGTALNEKLFF
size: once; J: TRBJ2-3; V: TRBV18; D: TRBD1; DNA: TGTGCCAGCTCACCCCTCGGGACAGACCTCACAGATACGCAGTATTTT; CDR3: CASSPLGTDLTDTQYF
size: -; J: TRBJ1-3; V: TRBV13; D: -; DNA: TGTGCCAGCAGCTTAATGAGAGGACAGACCTCTGGAAACACCATATATTTT; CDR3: CASSLMRGQTSGNTIYF
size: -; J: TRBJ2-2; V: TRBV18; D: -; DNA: TGTGCCAGCTCACCACAGGCAACAGACACCGGGGAGCTGTTTTTT; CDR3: CASSPQATDTGELFF
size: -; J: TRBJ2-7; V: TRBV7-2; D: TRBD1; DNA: TGTGCCAGCAGCAGTAACAGGGGGCCCTACGAGCAGTACTTC; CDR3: CASSSNRGPYEQYF
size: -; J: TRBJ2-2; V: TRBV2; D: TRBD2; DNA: TGTGCCAGCAAGGAGGAGCGGGGCCAGAACACCGGGGAGCTGTTTTTT; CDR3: CASKEERGQNTGELFF
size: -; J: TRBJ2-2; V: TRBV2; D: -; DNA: TGTGCCAGCAGTATCGAGGGCGGGAACACCGGGGAGCTGTTTTTT; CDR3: CASSIEGGNTGELFF
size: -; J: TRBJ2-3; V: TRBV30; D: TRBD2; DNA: TGTGCCTGGAGAACAGCGGGGGGGCTGGGCACGCAGTATTTT; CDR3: CAWRTAGGLGTQYF
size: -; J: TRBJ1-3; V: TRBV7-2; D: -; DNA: TGTGCCAGCAGCTTCGTTGCAACAGGGTACTCTGGAAACACCATATATTTT; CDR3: CASSFVATGYSGNTIYF
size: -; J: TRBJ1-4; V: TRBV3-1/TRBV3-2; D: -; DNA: TGTGCCAGCAGCCAAGAGTCGGGGGGGCGCGAGGAAAAACTGTTTTTT; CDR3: CASSQESGGREEKLFF
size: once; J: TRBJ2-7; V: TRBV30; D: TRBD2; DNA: TGTGCCTGGGCGGGACTAGCGGGGCAAGAGCAGTACTTC; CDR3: CAWAGLAGQEQYF
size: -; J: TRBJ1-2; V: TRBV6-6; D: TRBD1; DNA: TGTGCCAGCAGTAGCGGACAGGGATTCTATGGCTACACCTTC; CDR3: CASSSGQGFYGYTF
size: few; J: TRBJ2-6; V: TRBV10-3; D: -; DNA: TGTGCCATCAGGGCCGGGGGAGCTTCTGGGGCCAACGTCCTGACTTTC; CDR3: CAIRAGGASGANVLTF
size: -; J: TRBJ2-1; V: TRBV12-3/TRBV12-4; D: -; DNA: TGTGCCAGCAGGCGACAGATGGACAATGAGCAGTTCTTC; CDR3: CASRRQMDNEQFF
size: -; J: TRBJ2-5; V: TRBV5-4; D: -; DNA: TGTGCCAGCAGCTTCGGACAGCAAGAGACCCAGTACTTC; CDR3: CASSFGQQETQYF
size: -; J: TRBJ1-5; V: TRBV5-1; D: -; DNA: TGCGCCAGCAGCCCGGGACAATTAAATCAGCCCCAGCATTTT; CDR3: CASSPGQLNQPQHF
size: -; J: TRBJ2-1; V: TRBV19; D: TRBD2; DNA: TGTGCCAGTAGTATAGCGGTGGGACTAGCGGCAAGCTCCTACAATGAGCAGTTCTTC; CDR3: CASSIAVGLAASSYNEQFF
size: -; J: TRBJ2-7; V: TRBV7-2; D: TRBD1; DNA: TGTGCCAGCAGCCCGCATGGACAGGGAGGCCTCTACGAGCAGTACTTC; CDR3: CASSPHGQGGLYEQYF
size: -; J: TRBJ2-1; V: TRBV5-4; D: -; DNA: TGTGCCAGCAGCTTGGGCACGAGCTCCTACAATGAGCAGTTCTTC; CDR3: CASSLGTSSYNEQFF
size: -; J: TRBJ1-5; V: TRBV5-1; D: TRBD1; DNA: TGCGCCAGCATCCCTGAGACGGGCAGGGGGCTTAGCAATCAGCCCCAGCATTTT; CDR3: CASIPETGRGLSNQPQHF
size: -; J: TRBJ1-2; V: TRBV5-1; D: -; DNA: TGCGCCAGCAGCCCGGGAGGAGGCTACACCTTC; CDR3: CASSPGGGYTF
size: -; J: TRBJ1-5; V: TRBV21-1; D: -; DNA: TGTGCCAGCAGCAAAGTTGCGGACAGGAGTAATCAGCCCCAGCATTTT; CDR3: CASSKVADRSNQPQHF
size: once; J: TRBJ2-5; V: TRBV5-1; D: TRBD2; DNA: TGCGCCAGCAAACCCCTATCGGGGGGGCCGGAGACCCAGTACTTC; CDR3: CASKPLSGGPETQYF
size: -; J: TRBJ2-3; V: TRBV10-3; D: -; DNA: TGTGCCATGAGCACGGGACACCTTACAGATACGCAGTATTTT; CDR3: CAMSTGHLTDTQYF
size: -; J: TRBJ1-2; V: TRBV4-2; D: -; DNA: TGTGCCAGCAGCCGACCCGGACTGGGGGCGCAAGGCTACACCTTC; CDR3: CASSRPGLGAQGYTF
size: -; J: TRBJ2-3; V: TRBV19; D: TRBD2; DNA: TGTGCCAGTAGTCTCCCGAGCGGGGACACAGATACGCAGTATTTT; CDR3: CASSLPSGDTDTQYF
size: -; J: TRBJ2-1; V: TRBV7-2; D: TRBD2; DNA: TGTGCCAGCAGCTCCCCCGAGCGGGGATATGAGCAGTTCTTC; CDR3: CASSSPERGYEQFF
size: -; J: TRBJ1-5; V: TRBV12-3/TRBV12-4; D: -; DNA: TGTGCCAGCAGTAAGGGGTTTCAGCCCCAGCATTTT; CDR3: CASSKGFQPQHF
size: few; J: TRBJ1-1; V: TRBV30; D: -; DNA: TGTGCCTCCGAATCGGGGGACAACACTGAAGCTTTCTTT; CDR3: CASESGDNTEAFF
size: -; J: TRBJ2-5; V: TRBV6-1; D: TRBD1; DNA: TGTGCCAGCAGTGAAAGATCTGGAGGACAGGGAGTCGGGACCCAGTACTTC; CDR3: CASSERSGGQGVGTQYF
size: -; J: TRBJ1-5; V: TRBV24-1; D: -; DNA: TGTGCCACCAGTGAATCGACACTGCTAAATCAGCCCCAGCATTTT; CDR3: CATSESTLLNQPQHF
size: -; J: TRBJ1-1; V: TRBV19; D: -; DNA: TGTGCCAGTAGTATGGGCCCCGGGAGGGTGAGGAACACTGAAGCTTTCTTT; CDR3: CASSMGPGRVRNTEAFF
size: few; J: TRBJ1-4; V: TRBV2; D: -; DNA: TGTGCCCTCGGGGCGGGAAGGGGACTGTTTTTT; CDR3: CALGAGRGLFF
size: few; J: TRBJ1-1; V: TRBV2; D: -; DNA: TGTGCCAGCAGCAAGACAGGATACATGAACACTGAAGCTTTCTTT; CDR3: CASSKTGYMNTEAFF
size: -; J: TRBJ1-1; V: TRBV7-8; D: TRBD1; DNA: TGTGCCAGCAGTCCACAGGGGTTGAGGACTGAAGCTTTCTTT; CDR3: CASSPQGLRTEAFF